This TCR beta chain was identified during a study of beta chain features in type 1 diabetes. Study as a whole: There was similarity between patients and healthy donors in age, gender and cell yields. Study results and caveats: It was not settled here whether HLA type affects TCRB rearrangement. Moderate but significant shortening of TCRB CDR3s was recorded in all four CD4+ subsets from Type 1 diabetes patients. The cDNA sequencing approach could over-represent high-TCR-expressing cells.

In its sample, this clone was seen a few times. Its cognate antigen is unknown. Expressed TCRB transcripts were sequenced because the entire RNA isolate underwent reverse transcription. Produced via immunoSEQ multiplex PCR; TCRdb's table is partial and in-frame only. The table has some 360,000 clones, 9.6% seen once. Looked up from germline, CDR1 is MNHEY and CDR2 is SVGAGI. The CDR3 length is 13 residues. With 4 bases removed from V and 4 bases from J, the gap between germline ends came to 10 bases. The sample consisted of central memory CD4+ T cells from blood. This TCR was recovered from a young man with type 1 diabetes. The chain uses TRBV6-5 and TRBJ1-1, with a possible D match to TRBD1 (5 bases). The CDR3 sequence is CASSSEGSTEAFF. In DNA, the CDR3 is TGTGCCAGCAGTTCCGAGGGGAGCACTGAAGCTTTCTTT.